The 28 T cell receptor beta chains below come from one sample, sequenced in a study of cytomegalovirus exposure and HLA in healthy donors. The PCR made use of 60 Vbeta and 13 Jbeta primers. Profiling relied on immunoSEQ multiplex PCR, and the TCRdb table lists in-frame clones only, not all of them. This table holds fewer than 200,000 clones, more than 65% found once. Input material: PBMCs. The receptors stem from a female donor in good health and CMV-seronegative.

The chain has TRBV7-2 and TRBJ2-2; TRBD1 agrees at 9 bases. The CDR3 sequence is 14 residues long. Germline CDR1 is SGHTA and CDR2 is FQGNSA. The V segment lost 5 bases and the J segment 7 bases; nucleotides outside the gene matches: 5. DNA of the CDR3: TGTGCCAGCAGCCCGGACAGGGGTAACGGGGAGCTGTTTTTT. It codes for CASSPDRGNGELFF.

Written as DNA, the CDR3 is TGTGCCAGCAGCGCCATGGGGCCGAAGACCCAGTACTTC. As protein: CASSAMGPKTQYF. The chain couples TRBV11-2 to TRBJ2-5, with D possibly TRBD1 on 5 matching bases. V lost 5 bases to trimming and J lost 6 bases, with 13 bases between them. CDR1 and CDR2 (germline): SGHAT, FQNNGV. The CDR3 extends over 13 amino acids. The variable domain in full, completed from reference TRBV11-2 and TRBJ2-5, reads EAGVAQSPRYKIIEKRQSVAFWCNPISGHATLYWYQQILGQGPKLLIQFQNNGVVDDSQLPKDRFSAERLKGVDSTLKIQPAKLEDSAVYLCASSAMGPKTQYFGPGTRLLVL.

V gene TRBV5-6 combines with J gene TRBJ2-2; D perhaps matches TRBD2 (6 bases). The CDR3 runs 17 residues. The V and J ends lost 0 bases and 6 bases respectively, with 18 bases between them. The germline CDR1 and CDR2 sequences are SGHDT and YYEEEE. In DNA, the CDR3 is TGTGCCAGCAGCTTGGATCTTCCCCGGAGGGGTCCCGGGGAGCTGTTTTTT. Its translation: CASSLDLPRRGPGELFF.

The V gene is TRBV15, the J gene TRBJ1-6, with D uncertain. This CDR3 comprises 15 residues. The germline CDR1 and CDR2 sequences are LNHNV and YYDKDF (reference sequence). V gave up 0 bases and J gave up 5 bases, with 8 bases separating them. The CDR3 reads CATSRDRQNNSPLHF. In DNA, the CDR3 is TGTGCCACCAGCAGAGATCGCCAGAATAATTCACCCCTCCACTTT.

The V and J genes are TRBV9 and TRBJ2-7; the D gene is possibly TRBD2 (6 bases). The ends were cut back, 2 bases at V and 1 base at J, with 7 bases in the middle. In germline, CDR1 is SGDLS, CDR2 YYNGEE. This CDR3 has 13 residues. CDR3: CASSVGGSYEQYF. CDR3 nucleotide sequence: TGTGCCAGCAGCGTTGGGGGGTCCTACGAGCAGTACTTC.

The CDR3 DNA reads TGTGCCACACAGGGGGACGGAGAGACCCAGTACTTC. Translation gives CATQGDGETQYF. The chain has TRBV2 and TRBJ2-5; TRBD1 agrees at 8 bases. Germline V gene data show CDR1 as SNHLY and CDR2 as FYNNEI. This CDR3 contains 12 residues. After removal of 10 bases from V and 4 bases from J, the junction contained 5 bases not matched to a gene.

This clone has a handful of counts. The V gene is TRBV5-6, the J gene TRBJ2-1, with D perhaps matching TRBD2 (6 bases). Trimming took off 4 bases at V and 2 bases at J, with 19 bases between the two ends. Germline V gives CDR1 SGHDT, CDR2 YYEEEE. This CDR3 is built from 17 residues. The CDR3 here is CASSRLSGKYTYNEQFF. CDR3 DNA: TGTGCCAGCAGCCGACTTAGCGGAAAATATACCTACAATGAGCAGTTCTTC.

The chain has TRBV5-8 and TRBJ2-1, with 9 bases identical to TRBD1. The CDR3 runs to 15 residues. Germline V lookup: CDR1 SGHTS, CDR2 YDEGEE. V trimming: 3 bases; J trimming: 3 bases; junction bases outside the gene matches: 4. CDR3 residues: CASSSRDRDYNEQFF. The CDR3 DNA sequence: TGTGCCAGCAGCTCTAGGGACAGGGACTACAATGAGCAGTTCTTC. The variable domain in full, completed from reference TRBV5-8 and TRBJ2-1, reads EAGVTQSPTHLIKTRGQQATLRCSPISGHTSVYWYQQALGLGLQFLLWYDEGEERNRGNFPPRFSGRQFPNYSSELNVNALELEDSALYLCASSSRDRDYNEQFFGPGTRLTVL.

The chain joins TRBV5-1 to TRBJ2-3, with a tentative D call TRBD2 (6 bases). V was trimmed by 4 bases and J by 1 base, leaving 13 bases between them. The CDR3 is 15 residues long. Germline loops: CDR1 SGHRS, CDR2 YFSETQ. The CDR3, as DNA: TGCGCCAGCAGCCAACTTGGCGGGGGCACAGATACGCAGTATTTT. Amino acid sequence: CASSQLGGGTDTQYF.

This clone has ten or more counts. V usage is TRBV10-3 and J usage is TRBJ1-5; D is uncertain. Per germline, CDR1 ENHRY and CDR2 SYGVKD. Trimming left V 4 bases short and J 4 bases short, with 8 bases between. CDR3 length: 13 amino acids. CDR3 in DNA: TGTGCCATCAGTGGCCCGGGTAATCAGCCCCAGCATTTT. It yields the protein CAISGPGNQPQHF.

The V and J genes are TRBV5-6 and TRBJ1-5, with D possibly being TRBD1 (5 bases). This CDR3 is built from 13 residues. Trimming cost V 4 bases and J 5 bases, with 10 bases left between them. From germline, CDR1 is SGHDT and CDR2 YYEEEE. The CDR3 loop is CASSSREDQPQHF. CDR3 in DNA: TGTGCCAGCAGCAGCAGGGAGGATCAGCCCCAGCATTTT.

DNA for the CDR3: TGTGCCACCAGCAGACCTACAGGGGGCCCCCCCTACGAGCAGTACTTC. Amino acids: CATSRPTGGPPYEQYF. V is TRBV15 and J is TRBJ2-7; 9 nucleotides align to TRBD1. CDR3 length equals 16 residues. Germline CDR1 is LNHNV and CDR2 is YYDKDF (reference sequence). V trimming: 2 bases; J trimming: 2 bases; junction bases outside the gene matches: 7.

The chain joins TRBV4-1 to TRBJ2-7, with D perhaps matching TRBD2 (5 bases). Trimming shortened V by 0 bases and J by 0 bases, and 9 bases separated the two germline ends. CDR3 length equals 15 residues. The V gene's germline CDR1 is MGHRA and CDR2 YSYEKL. The CDR3 DNA sequence: TGCGCCAGCAGCCAAGAGTGGACTTACTCCTACGAGCAGTACTTC. Amino acids: CASSQEWTYSYEQYF.

The rearrangement joins TRBV6-5 to TRBJ2-7; the D gene is possibly TRBD2 (5 bases). Trimming shortened V by 4 bases and J by 0 bases, and 10 bases separated the two germline ends. Germline CDR1 and CDR2: MNHEY and SVGAGI. This CDR3 has 14 residues. CDR3 in amino acids: CASSSFGGSYEQYF. For the CDR3, the DNA is TGTGCCAGCAGTTCCTTCGGAGGCTCCTACGAGCAGTACTTC.

The chain is built from TRBV30 and TRBJ1-2; the D gene is possibly TRBD1 (6 bases). The CDR3 has 15 residues. Trimming took off 5 bases at V and 3 bases at J, with 19 bases between the two ends. Germline CDR1 GTSNPN, CDR2 SVGIG (reference sequence). The CDR3 DNA sequence: TGTGCCTGGGGGCCCGGACAGACTTCTTACTATGGCTACACCTTC. This gives the protein CAWGPGQTSYYGYTF.

J is TRBJ1-2 and V is TRBV18; D not resolved. Looked up from germline, CDR1 is KGHSH and CDR2 is LQKENI. V was trimmed by 5 bases and J by 4 bases, leaving 11 bases between them. This CDR3 has 13 amino acids. DNA of the CDR3: TGTGCCAGCTCAAATACAGAAGCCTATGGCTACACCTTC. Residues: CASSNTEAYGYTF.

This chain connects TRBV7-9 to TRBJ1-4; 10 nucleotides match TRBD1. The CDR3 totals 15 residues. From germline, CDR1 is SEHNR and CDR2 FQNEAQ (reference sequence). Trimming cost V 5 bases and J 7 bases; bases outside gene matches: 7. The CDR3 protein is CASSRTGGGGEKLFF. The CDR3 nucleotides are TGTGCCAGCAGCAGGACAGGGGGAGGTGGTGAAAAACTGTTTTTT.

The rearrangement joins TRBV5-4 to TRBJ1-1, with 7 bases matching TRBD1. J lost 0 bases, V lost 4 bases, and 9 bases had no gene match. Germline V CDR1 and CDR2: SGHNT, YYREEE (reference sequence). This CDR3 contains 16 residues. DNA for the CDR3: TGTGCCAGCAGCCCACCCCGACAGGGAATGAACACTGAAGCTTTCTTT. Protein sequence: CASSPPRQGMNTEAFF. Together with reference TRBV5-4 and TRBJ1-1, the CDR3 gives the full variable domain: ETGVTQSPTHLIKTRGQQVTLRCSSQSGHNTVSWYQQALGQGPQFIFQYYREEENGRGNFPPRFSGLQFPNYSSELNVNALELDDSALYLCASSPPRQGMNTEAFFGQGTRLTVV.

The chain links TRBV5-4 to TRBJ1-1; D unresolved. CDR3 size: 15 residues. Germline V gene lookup returns CDR1 SGHNT and CDR2 YYREEE (reference sequence). V was pared by 0 bases and J by 4 bases, with 13 bases between. The CDR3 reads CASSLAGVPTTEAFF. The DNA of the CDR3 is TGTGCCAGCAGCTTGGCCGGGGTTCCGACCACTGAAGCTTTCTTT.

This chain joins TRBV5-4 and TRBJ2-5; 11 nucleotides agree with TRBD2. The CDR3 is 16 residues long. Germline assignment: CDR1 SGHNT and CDR2 YYREEE (reference sequence). The ends lost 4 bases at V and 1 base at J; junction bases unmatched: 6. Here the CDR3 reads CASSPGTSGVQETQYF. The CDR3, as DNA: TGTGCCAGCAGCCCGGGGACTAGCGGCGTCCAAGAGACCCAGTACTTC.

The CDR3 DNA reads as TGTGCCAGCAGCCGGGGGATAATGAGCTCCTACAATGAGCAGTTCTTC. It codes for CASSRGIMSSYNEQFF. The rearrangement links TRBV5-4 to TRBJ2-1, with D possibly matching TRBD2 (6 bases). The CDR3 has 16 residues. The V and J ends lost 4 bases and 0 bases respectively, with 14 bases between them. Germline values: CDR1 SGHNT, CDR2 YYREEE (reference sequence).

V gene TRBV15 combines with J gene TRBJ2-3; 7 nucleotides line up with TRBD2. With 6 bases clipped from V and 5 bases from J, the junction kept 8 bases outside the gene matches. CDR1 and CDR2 from the germline V gene are LNHNV and YYDKDF (reference sequence). CDR3 size: 14 residues. In DNA, the CDR3 is TGTGCCACCAGGGTACGGGGGGACGGAGATACGCAGTATTTT. It specifies CATRVRGDGDTQYF.

V usage is TRBV27 and J usage is TRBJ2-6, with D tentatively TRBD2 (5 bases). The germline gives CDR1 MNHEY, CDR2 SMNVEV (reference sequence). V shed 4 bases and J shed 0 bases, with 7 bases lying between them. The CDR3 has 15 residues. CDR3 nucleotides: TGTGCCAGCAGTTCCGGGGTCTCTGGGGCCAACGTCCTGACTTTC. It codes for CASSSGVSGANVLTF.

The chain combines TRBV6-5 with TRBJ2-1, with D perhaps matching TRBD1 (5 bases). The CDR3 spans 11 residues. Germline V gene data show CDR1 as MNHEY and CDR2 as SVGAGI. Trimming took 6 bases from V and 9 from J, leaving 9 bases between them. The CDR3 DNA follows: TGTGCCAGCAGGGGGCGCGGTGAGCAGTTCTTC. This codes for CASRGRGEQFF.

The gene calls are TRBV2 and TRBJ2-1, with 7 nucleotides matching TRBD1. The ends lost 6 bases at V and 6 bases at J; junction bases unmatched: 2. Germline loops: CDR1 SNHLY, CDR2 FYNNEI. The CDR3 extends over 12 amino acids. Here the CDR3 reads CASSDRVNEQFF. CDR3 in DNA: TGTGCCAGCAGCGACAGGGTCAATGAGCAGTTCTTC. The full variable domain, completed using reference TRBV2 and TRBJ2-1, is EPEVTQTPSHQVTQMGQEVILRCVPISNHLYFYWYRQILGQKVEFLVSFYNNEISEKSEIFDDQFSVERPDGSNFTLKIRSTKLEDSAMYFCASSDRVNEQFFGPGTRLTVL.

The rearrangement links TRBV5-1 to TRBJ1-1; weak D call: TRBD1 (6 bases). Per germline, CDR1 SGHRS and CDR2 YFSETQ. The CDR3 has 13 residues. V lost 2 bases and J lost 4, with 9 bases in between. The CDR3 sequence is CASSFSGATEAFF. Written as DNA, the CDR3 is TGCGCCAGCAGCTTCTCAGGGGCCACTGAAGCTTTCTTT.

The chain combines TRBV19 with TRBJ2-3, with 7 bases identical to TRBD2. The CDR3 is made up of 14 amino acids. Germline values: CDR1 LNHDA, CDR2 SQIVND (reference sequence). The junction had 3 bases not matched to a gene; V was cut back by 4 bases and J by 2 bases. DNA for the CDR3: TGTGCCAGTAGTAGGGGGGGGACCACAGATACGCAGTATTTT. This sequence encodes CASSRGGTTDTQYF.

This clone was picked up one time. Other nucleotide sequences from this sample produce the same CDR3. The chain carries TRBV11-2 and TRBJ1-5, with D hard to call. CDR3 length equals 13 residues. The V end was cut by 3 bases, the J end by 7 bases, with 10 bases between. Germline CDR1 and CDR2: SGHAT and FQNNGV. CDR3 nucleotide sequence: TGTGCCAGCAGCTTTTCATCGGGGCAGCCCCAGCATTTT. It is translated as CASSFSSGQPQHF.